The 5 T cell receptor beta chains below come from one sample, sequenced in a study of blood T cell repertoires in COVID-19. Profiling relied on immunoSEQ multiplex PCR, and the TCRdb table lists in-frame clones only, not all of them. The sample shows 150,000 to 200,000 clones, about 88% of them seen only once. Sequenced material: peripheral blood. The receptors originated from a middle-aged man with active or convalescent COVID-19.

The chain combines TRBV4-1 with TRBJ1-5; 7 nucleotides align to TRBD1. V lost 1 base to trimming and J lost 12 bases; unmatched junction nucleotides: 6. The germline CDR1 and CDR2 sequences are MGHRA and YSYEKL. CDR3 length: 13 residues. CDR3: CASSQGQGLVQHF. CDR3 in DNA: TGCGCCAGCAGCCAAGGACAGGGTTTGGTCCAGCATTTT.

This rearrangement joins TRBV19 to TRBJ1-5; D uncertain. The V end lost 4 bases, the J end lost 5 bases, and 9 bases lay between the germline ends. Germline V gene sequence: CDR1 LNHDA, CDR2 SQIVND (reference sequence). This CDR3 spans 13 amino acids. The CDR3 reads CASSTTGDQPQHF. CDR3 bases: TGTGCCAGTAGTACCACGGGTGATCAGCCCCAGCATTTT.

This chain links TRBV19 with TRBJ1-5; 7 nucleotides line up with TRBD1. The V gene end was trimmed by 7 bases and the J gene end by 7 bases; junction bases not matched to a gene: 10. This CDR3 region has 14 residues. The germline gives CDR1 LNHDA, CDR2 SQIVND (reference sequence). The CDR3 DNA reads TGTGCCAGTATGATCGGACAGGCCAGCCAGCCCCAGCATTTT. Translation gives CASMIGQASQPQHF.

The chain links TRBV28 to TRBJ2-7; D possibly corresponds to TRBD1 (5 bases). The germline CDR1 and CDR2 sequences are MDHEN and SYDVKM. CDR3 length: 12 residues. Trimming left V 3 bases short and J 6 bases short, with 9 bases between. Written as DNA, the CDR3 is TGTGCCAGCAGTTTTGGGCAGGGCGAGCAGTACTTC. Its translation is CASSFGQGEQYF. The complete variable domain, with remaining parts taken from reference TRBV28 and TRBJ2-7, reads DVKVTQSSRYLVKRTGEKVFLECVQDMDHENMFWYRQDPGLGLRLIYFSYDVKMKEKGDIPEGYSVSREKKERFSLILESASTNQTSMYLCASSFGQGEQYFGPGTRLTVT.

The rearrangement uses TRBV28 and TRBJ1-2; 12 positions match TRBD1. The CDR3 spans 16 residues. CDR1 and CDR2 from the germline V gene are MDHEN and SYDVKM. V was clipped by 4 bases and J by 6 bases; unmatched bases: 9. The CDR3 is CASSSYSGTGGDGYTF. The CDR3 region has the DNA TGTGCCAGCAGTTCTTACTCCGGGACAGGGGGCGATGGCTACACCTTC.